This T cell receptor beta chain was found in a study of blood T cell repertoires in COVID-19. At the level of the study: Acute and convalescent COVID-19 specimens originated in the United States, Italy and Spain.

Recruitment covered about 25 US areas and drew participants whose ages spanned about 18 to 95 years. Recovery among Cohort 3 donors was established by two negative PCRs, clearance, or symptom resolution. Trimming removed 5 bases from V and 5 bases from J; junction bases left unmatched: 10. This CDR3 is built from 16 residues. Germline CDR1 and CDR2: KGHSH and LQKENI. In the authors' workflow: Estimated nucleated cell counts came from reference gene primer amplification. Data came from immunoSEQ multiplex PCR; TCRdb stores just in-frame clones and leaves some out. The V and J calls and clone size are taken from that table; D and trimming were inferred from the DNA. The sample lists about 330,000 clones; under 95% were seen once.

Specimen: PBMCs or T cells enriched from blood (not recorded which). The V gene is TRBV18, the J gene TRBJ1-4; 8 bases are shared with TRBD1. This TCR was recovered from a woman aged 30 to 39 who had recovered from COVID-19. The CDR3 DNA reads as TGTGCCAGCTCATCCCGTGGGGACAGGACAAATGAAAAACTGTTTTTT. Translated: CASSSRGDRTNEKLFF.